Listed below are T cell receptor beta chains from one sample, sequenced in a study of shared clonotypes between healthy human individuals. Using immunoSEQ multiplex PCR, the repertoire was profiled, and TCRdb retains in-frame clones only, with some absent. The sample includes over a million clones, approximately 76% of them seen just once. The source material was memory CD4+ T cells sorted from blood. These receptors originate from a man younger than 30 in good health. CDR3s include the opening cysteine and the closing phenylalanine or tryptophan. The D gene is left open where the match is weak. Expanded clones get a size class; other rows say once, few or many, or leave the size out.

.	TRBV7-2	TRBJ2-7	.	TGTGCCAGCAGCCTACGGACACGCGAGCAGTACTTC	CASSLRTREQYF
.	TRBV6-6	TRBJ1-6	few	TGTGCCAGCAGTTACTCCCCAGACTCCAATTCACCCCTCCACTTT	CASSYSPDSNSPLHF
.	TRBV19	TRBJ1-5	.	TGTGCCAGTGGGAGGGCTTCGAACAATCAGCCCCAGCATTTT	CASGRASNNQPQHF
.	TRBV2	TRBJ2-2	.	TGTGCCCACGGGAGCGGGAACACCGGGGAGCTGTTTTTT	CAHGSGNTGELFF
.	TRBV29-1	TRBJ1-5	.	TGCAGCGTTGTCCTGGACGCGGTGGGACAGCCCCAGCATTTT	CSVVLDAVGQPQHF
TRBD1	TRBV9	TRBJ1-2	once	TGTGCCAGCAGCGTAGCGACAGGGAAGAATGGCTACACCTTC	CASSVATGKNGYTF
.	TRBV5-1	TRBJ1-6	.	TGCGCCAGCAGCGGCGATTATAATTCACCCCTCCACTTT	CASSGDYNSPLHF
TRBD1	TRBV28	TRBJ1-5	.	TGTGCCAGCATCCCAGGACAGGGGCATCAGCCCCAGCATTTT	CASIPGQGHQPQHF
.	TRBV2	TRBJ2-3	many	TGTGCCAGCAGTCCGGAGGGAGCGGCAGATACGCAGTATTTT	CASSPEGAADTQYF
TRBD2	TRBV6-5	TRBJ2-5	.	TGTGCCAGCAGTTACTCGGGGGGGGTTCTCCAAGAGACCCAGTACTTC	CASSYSGGVLQETQYF
.	TRBV18	TRBJ1-3	.	TGTGCCAGCTCACCCTCCCTACGGGAGGGAGGAAACACCATATATTTT	CASSPSLREGGNTIYF
TRBD2	TRBV25-1	TRBJ2-5	.	TGTGCCAGCGCTACGGGACTAGCGGTAGCCCTTGGGGAGACCCAGTACTTC	CASATGLAVALGETQYF
.	TRBV19	TRBJ2-2	.	TGTGCCAGTAGGGGGAAGCTCGGGGAGCTGTTTTTT	CASRGKLGELFF
.	TRBV7-2	TRBJ1-2	.	TGTGCCAGCAGCTTAGGGGGCGGTTCCTATGGCTACACCTTC	CASSLGGGSYGYTF
.	TRBV9	TRBJ2-3	.	TGTGCCAGCAGCGGGAGGGGGAACACAGATACGCAGTATTTT	CASSGRGNTDTQYF
TRBD1	TRBV6-1	TRBJ1-5	.	TGTGCCAGCAGTGCCCTTCGGACAGGGACCAATCAGCCCCAGCATTTT	CASSALRTGTNQPQHF
.	TRBV6-5	TRBJ1-1	.	TGTGCCAGCAGTTTTAACTCCGAAGCTTTCTTT	CASSFNSEAFF
.	TRBV5-4	TRBJ2-7	.	TGTGCCAGCAGCTCATCGCCCGGGACACATATATACGAGCAGTACTTC	CASSSSPGTHIYEQYF
TRBD1	TRBV14	TRBJ1-4	.	TGTGCCAGCAGCCAAGGGACAGGGGTTTTGACTAATGAAAAACTGTTTTTT	CASSQGTGVLTNEKLFF
.	TRBV6-1	TRBJ1-2	few	TGTGCCAGCAGTGAGTCGGGGATGGGCTATGGCTACACCTTC	CASSESGMGYGYTF
.	TRBV7-2	TRBJ2-7	.	TGTGCCAGCAGCGATGGGCCCTACGAGCAGTACTTC	CASSDGPYEQYF
.	TRBV2	TRBJ2-5	.	TGTGCCAGCAGGGAGGGTTCTAGGAGGCAGTACTTC	CASREGSRRQYF
.	TRBV5-1	TRBJ1-3	.	TGCGCCAGCAGCTTGAACACGGCGGGAAACACCATATATTTT	CASSLNTAGNTIYF
.	TRBV28	TRBJ1-1	.	TGTGCCAGCAGTTTATACAAAATGAACACTGAAGCTTTCTTT	CASSLYKMNTEAFF
TRBD1	TRBV5-1	TRBJ1-1	many	TGCGCCAGCAGCTTGGAGGGGGCGAACACTGAAGCTTTCTTT	CASSLEGANTEAFF
.	TRBV7-7	TRBJ2-2	few	TGTGCTAGCAGCTTAGTGGACCCTCCCGGGGGGGAGCTGTTTTTT	CASSLVDPPGGELFF
.	TRBV29-1	TRBJ1-1	many	TGCAGCGGTGTGACAGGCCGAGAAGCTTTCTTT	CSGVTGREAFF
.	TRBV10-3	TRBJ2-3	.	TGTGCCATCAGTGAGGTGGCAGATACGCAGTATTTT	CAISEVADTQYF
.	TRBV28	TRBJ1-1	.	TGTGCCAGCAGTGGAAGAGGGTCCTGGGACACTGAAGCTTTCTTT	CASSGRGSWDTEAFF
TRBD2	TRBV30	TRBJ2-5	.	TGTGCCTGGAGTGTTTGGGAAGGGCTAGCGGGGTTACAAGAGACCCAGTACTTC	CAWSVWEGLAGLQETQYF
.	TRBV19	TRBJ2-7	few	TGTGCCAGTAGTATAGGCCCCTGGCAGTACTTC	CASSIGPWQYF
TRBD2	TRBV11-3	TRBJ2-1	.	TGTGCCAGCAGCCCGGGACTAGCGGTCTCCAATGAGCAGTTCTTC	CASSPGLAVSNEQFF
TRBD2	TRBV5-1	TRBJ2-1	.	TGCGCCAGCAGCCCCGGTCTAGCGGTATACAATGAGCAGTTCTTC	CASSPGLAVYNEQFF
TRBD1	TRBV18	TRBJ2-1	.	TGTGCCAGCTCACCACCGCAGGGGGCGGGGAATGAGCAGTTCTTC	CASSPPQGAGNEQFF
.	TRBV5-1	TRBJ2-3	few	TGCGCCAGCAGCTTGACAGTCACAGATACGCAGTATTTT	CASSLTVTDTQYF
.	TRBV10-3	TRBJ1-3	.	TGTGCCATCAGTGGAGCCAGGAGCTCTGGAAACACCATATATTTT	CAISGARSSGNTIYF
.	TRBV5-1	TRBJ2-7	.	TGCGCCAGCAGCCCAGACGGAGGCTACGAGCAGTACTTC	CASSPDGGYEQYF
.	TRBV5-1	TRBJ2-7	.	TGCGCCAGCGCCCCGTCAGGTGGGGAGCAGTACTTC	CASAPSGGEQYF